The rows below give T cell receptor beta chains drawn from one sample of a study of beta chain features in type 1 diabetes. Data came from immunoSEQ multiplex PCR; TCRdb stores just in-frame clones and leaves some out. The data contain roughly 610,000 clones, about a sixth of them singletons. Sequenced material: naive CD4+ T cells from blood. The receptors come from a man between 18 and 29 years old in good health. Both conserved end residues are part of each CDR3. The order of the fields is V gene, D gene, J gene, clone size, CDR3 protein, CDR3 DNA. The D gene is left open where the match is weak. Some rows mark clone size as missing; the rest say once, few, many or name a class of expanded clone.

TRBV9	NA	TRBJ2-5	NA	CASSVAGGLAGETQYF	TGTGCCAGCAGCGTAGCGGGGGGCCTGGCGGGAGAGACCCAGTACTTC
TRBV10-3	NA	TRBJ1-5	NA	CAISESANQPQHF	TGTGCCATCAGTGAGTCGGCTAATCAGCCCCAGCATTTT
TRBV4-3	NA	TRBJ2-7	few	CASSRPMGTASSYEQYF	TGCGCCAGCAGCCGCCCTATGGGGACCGCGAGCTCCTACGAGCAGTACTTC
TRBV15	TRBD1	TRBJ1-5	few	CATSRSNRGSNQPQHF	TGTGCCACCAGCAGATCCAACAGGGGTAGCAATCAGCCCCAGCATTTT
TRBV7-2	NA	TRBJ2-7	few	CASSLQGASYF	TGTGCCAGCAGCTTACAGGGCGCATCGTACTTC
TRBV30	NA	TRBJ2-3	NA	CAWTRTESTQYF	TGTGCCTGGACCCGGACGGAGAGTACGCAGTATTTT
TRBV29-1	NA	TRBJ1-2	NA	CSVDARQENYGYTF	TGCAGCGTTGATGCCCGACAGGAAAACTATGGCTACACCTTC
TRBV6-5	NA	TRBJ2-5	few	CASSYGQGGRETQYF	TGTGCCAGCAGTTACGGGCAGGGAGGAAGGGAGACCCAGTACTTC
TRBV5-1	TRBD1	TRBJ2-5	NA	CASSLFRGPQETQYF	TGCGCCAGCAGCTTGTTCAGGGGGCCCCAAGAGACCCAGTACTTC
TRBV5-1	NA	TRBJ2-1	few	CASSLPSNEQFF	TGCGCCAGCAGTCTCCCTAGCAATGAGCAGTTCTTC
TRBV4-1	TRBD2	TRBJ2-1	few	CASSQDLNRALAGGMYNEQFF	TGCGCCAGCAGCCAAGATCTGAACAGGGCCCTGGCGGGAGGTATGTACAATGAGCAGTTCTTC
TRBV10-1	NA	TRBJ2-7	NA	CASSEDDIPGDNSYEQYF	TGCGCCAGCAGTGAAGACGATATCCCAGGGGACAACTCCTACGAGCAGTACTTC
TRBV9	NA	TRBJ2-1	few	CASSTTGTSPYNEQFF	TGTGCCAGCAGCACCACCGGGACCTCGCCCTACAATGAGCAGTTCTTC
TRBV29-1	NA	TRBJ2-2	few	CSAGEGPNTGELFF	TGCAGCGCTGGTGAGGGACCCAACACCGGGGAGCTGTTTTTT
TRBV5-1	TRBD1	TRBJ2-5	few	CASSTSGTEETQYF	TGCGCCAGCAGCACATCCGGGACAGAAGAGACCCAGTACTTC
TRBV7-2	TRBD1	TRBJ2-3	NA	CASSPGQATDTQYF	TGTGCCAGCAGCCCCGGACAGGCGACAGATACGCAGTATTTT
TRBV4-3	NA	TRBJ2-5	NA	CASSQVVRETQYF	TGCGCCAGCAGCCAAGTGGTCAGGGAGACCCAGTACTTC
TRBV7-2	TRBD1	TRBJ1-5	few	CASSFYRGLTNQPQHF	TGTGCCAGCAGCTTCTACAGGGGGCTAACCAATCAGCCCCAGCATTTT
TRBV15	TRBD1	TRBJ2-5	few	CATSRGGRGQETQYF	TGTGCCACCAGCAGAGGTGGCAGGGGGCAAGAGACCCAGTACTTC
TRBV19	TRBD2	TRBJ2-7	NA	CASMGTGTTSYEQYF	TGTGCCAGTATGGGCACCGGGACTACATCCTACGAGCAGTACTTC
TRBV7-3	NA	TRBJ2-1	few	CASSLSALNNEQFF	TGTGCCAGCAGCTTAAGTGCCCTCAACAATGAGCAGTTCTTC
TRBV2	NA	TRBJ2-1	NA	CASSDNKYNEQFF	TGTGCCAGCAGTGATAACAAGTACAATGAGCAGTTCTTC
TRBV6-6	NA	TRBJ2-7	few	CASSPGSGQYF	TGTGCCAGCAGTCCCGGTTCGGGGCAGTACTTC
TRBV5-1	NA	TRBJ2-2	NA	CASSLQGTTGELFF	TGCGCCAGCAGCTTGCAGGGGACCACCGGGGAGCTGTTTTTT
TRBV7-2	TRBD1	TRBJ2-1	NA	CASSSRTGEQFF	TGTGCCAGCAGCTCCCGGACAGGTGAGCAGTTCTTC
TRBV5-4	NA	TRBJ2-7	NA	CASSSQGYEQYF	TGTGCCAGCAGCTCACAGGGATACGAGCAGTACTTC
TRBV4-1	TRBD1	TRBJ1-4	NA	CASSPDSYSGQGFEKLFF	TGCGCCAGCAGCCCAGATTCGTATTCAGGACAGGGGTTTGAAAAACTGTTTTTT
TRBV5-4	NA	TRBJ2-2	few	CASSPGTPYTGELFF	TGTGCCAGCAGCCCAGGGACACCTTATACCGGGGAGCTGTTTTTT
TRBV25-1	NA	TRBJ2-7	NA	CASTQGGPYEQYF	TGTGCCAGCACCCAGGGGGGGCCCTACGAGCAGTACTTC
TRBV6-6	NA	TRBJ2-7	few	CASSYLRQGSEQYF	TGTGCCAGCAGTTATCTCCGCCAGGGTAGCGAGCAGTACTTC
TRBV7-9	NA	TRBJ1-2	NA	CASSLTGPYGYTF	TGTGCCAGCAGCTTAACAGGGCCCTATGGCTACACCTTC
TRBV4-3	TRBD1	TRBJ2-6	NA	CASSQEKSDRAGANVLTF	TGCGCCAGCAGCCAAGAGAAATCGGACAGGGCCGGGGCCAACGTCCTGACTTTC
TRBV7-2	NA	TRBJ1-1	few	CASSLAIRSNTEAFF	TGTGCCAGCAGCTTAGCGATCAGGTCCAACACTGAAGCTTTCTTT
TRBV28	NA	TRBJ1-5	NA	CASSSWGGTNQPQHF	TGTGCCAGCAGCTCTTGGGGAGGGACCAATCAGCCCCAGCATTTT
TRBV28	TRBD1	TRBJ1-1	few	CASSTGTGVTEAFF	TGTGCCAGCAGCACCGGGACAGGGGTTACTGAAGCTTTCTTT
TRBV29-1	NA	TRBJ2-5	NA	CSVEDRETQYF	TGCAGCGTTGAAGATCGGGAGACCCAGTACTTC
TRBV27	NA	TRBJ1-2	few	CASSLVYTF	TGTGCCAGCAGCCTCGTCTACACCTTC
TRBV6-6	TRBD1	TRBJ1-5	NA	CASSYRTGLNQPQHF	TGTGCCAGCAGTTACAGGACAGGGCTCAATCAGCCCCAGCATTTT
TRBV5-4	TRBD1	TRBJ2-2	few	CASSRQGNTGELFF	TGTGCCAGCAGCAGACAGGGCAACACCGGGGAGCTGTTTTTT
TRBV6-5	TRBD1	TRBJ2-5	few	CASSYADRARETQYF	TGTGCCAGCAGTTACGCCGACAGGGCCCGGGAGACCCAGTACTTC
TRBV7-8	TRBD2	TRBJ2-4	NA	CASSLAGGPGNIQYF	TGTGCCAGCAGCTTAGCGGGAGGGCCGGGGAACATTCAGTACTTC
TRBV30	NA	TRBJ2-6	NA	CAWTEGANVLTF	TGTGCCTGGACCGAAGGGGCCAACGTCCTGACTTTC
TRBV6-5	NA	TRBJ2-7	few	CASSYSKTGFSYEQYF	TGTGCCAGCAGTTACTCGAAGACAGGTTTCTCGTACGAGCAGTACTTC
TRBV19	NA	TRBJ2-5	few	CASSLRSPTGETQYF	TGTGCCAGTAGTCTTAGGTCCCCAACGGGGGAGACCCAGTACTTC
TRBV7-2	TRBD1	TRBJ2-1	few	CASSTAGTGNYNEQFF	TGTGCCAGCAGCACAGCCGGGACAGGGAACTACAATGAGCAGTTCTTC
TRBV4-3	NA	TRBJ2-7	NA	CASSQDGMGNYEQYF	TGCGCCAGCAGCCAAGATGGGATGGGGAACTACGAGCAGTACTTC
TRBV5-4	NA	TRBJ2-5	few	CASSSGSHQETQYF	TGTGCCAGCAGCTCGGGGTCTCACCAAGAGACCCAGTACTTC
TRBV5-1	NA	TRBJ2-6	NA	CASSFGTSSLGANVLTF	TGCGCCAGCAGCTTCGGTACCTCCTCGTTAGGGGCCAACGTCCTGACTTTC
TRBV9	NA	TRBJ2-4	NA	CASSVEQQNIQYF	TGTGCCAGCAGCGTAGAACAGCAAAACATTCAGTACTTC
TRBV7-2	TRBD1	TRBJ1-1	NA	CASSGRQGAGNTEAFF	TGTGCCAGCAGCGGCCGACAGGGGGCAGGGAACACTGAAGCTTTCTTT